The clone carrying this T cell receptor (beta chain) occurred a few times. Its antigen is not known. Trimming pared 3 bases from V and 0 bases from J, leaving 12 bases between. The CDR3 is 16 residues long. Germline V gene data show CDR1 as DFQATT and CDR2 as SNEGSKA (reference sequence). These data originate in a study of CD8 T cells in ankylosing spondylitis. Whole-study results and caveats: Disease-linked clones bore a CD8+ phenotype and were relatively rare in peripheral blood. One TCR beta motif, made up of eight highly homologous variants, appeared characteristic of ankylosing spondylitis blood. Clones linked to disease were reported to show significant enrichment in matched ankylosing spondylitis synovial fluid.

By quantitative 5'-RACE with molecular barcodes, the TCR beta libraries were made. TCRdb reanalysed the 5' RACE reads using MiXCR and keeps one entry per CDR3 protein. The sample comprises some 270,000 distinct CDR3 sequences, 32% of which are singletons, and approximately 4% rests with the top ten. The specimen sequenced was blood, either unsorted or a sorted T cell fraction (not recorded which). The chain has TRBV20-1 and TRBJ1-6; perhaps TRBD1 as D (5 bases). This clonotype was obtained from a male donor with ankylosing spondylitis or in good health (not recorded which). CDR3 sequence (DNA): TGCAGTGCTAGGGGGGAGGGTAGCTCCTATAATTCACCCCTCCACTTT. Amino acids: CSARGEGSSYNSPLHF.